This TCR beta chain was sequenced during a study of glioma-infiltrating T cells. Whole-study context: Low-grade gliomas were grade II; glioblastomas were grade IV at initial diagnosis.

Amplification of TCR alpha and beta CDR3 regions from RNA used iRepertoire nested multiplex PCR. One entry per CDR3 protein results from TCRdb running MiXCR on the multiplex PCR reads. Among 300,000 to 450,000 distinct CDR3 sequences listed, roughly two fifths were seen once. Overall study findings and caveats: Tissue and blood shared very few CDR3 sequences.

To note about this clonotype: Its antigen is not known.

The sequencing input was glioma tissue, nonneoplastic brain tissue, or PBMCs (not recorded which). The receptor comes from a human donor with low-grade glioma or glioblastoma, undergoing nonglioma brain surgery, or in good health (not recorded which).

The CDR3 reads CSARVLLAGGGEQYF. The CDR3, as DNA: TGCAGTGCTAGAGTACTACTAGCGGGAGGCGGCGAGCAGTACTTC. This chain links TRBV20-1 with TRBJ2-7; TRBD2 aligns across 12 bases. CDR3 length: 15 residues. In germline, CDR1 is DFQATT, CDR2 SNEGSKA (reference sequence). Trimming at V came to 1 base and at J to 6 bases, leaving 7 bases not matched to a gene.